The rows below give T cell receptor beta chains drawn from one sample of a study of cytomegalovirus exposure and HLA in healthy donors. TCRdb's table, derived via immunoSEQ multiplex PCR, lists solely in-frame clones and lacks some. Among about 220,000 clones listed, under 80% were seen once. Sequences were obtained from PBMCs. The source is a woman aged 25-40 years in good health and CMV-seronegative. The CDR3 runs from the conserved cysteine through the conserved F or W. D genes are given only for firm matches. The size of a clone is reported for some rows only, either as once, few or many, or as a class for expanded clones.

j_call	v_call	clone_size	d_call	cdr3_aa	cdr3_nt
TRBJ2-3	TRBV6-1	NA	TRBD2	CASLAGGAADTQYF	TGTGCCAGCCTCGCGGGGGGGGCAGCAGATACGCAATATTTT
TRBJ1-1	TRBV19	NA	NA	CASSAQDFAYTEAFF	TGTGCCAGTAGTGCCCAAGACTTTGCCTACACTGAAGCTTTCTTT
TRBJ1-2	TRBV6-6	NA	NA	CASSYLGSPNYGYTF	TGTGCCAGCAGTTACCTAGGGAGTCCAAACTATGGCTACACCTTC
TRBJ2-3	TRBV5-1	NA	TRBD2	CASSHQSGGRSPTTDTQYF	TGCGCCAGCAGCCATCAGTCTGGCGGGAGGTCCCCCACCACAGATACGCAGTATTTT
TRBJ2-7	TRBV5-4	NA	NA	CATQRDRYEQYF	TGTGCCACACAGCGGGACAGGTACGAGCAGTACTTC
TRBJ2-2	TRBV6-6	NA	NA	CASSYSQNTGELFF	TGTGCCAGCAGTTACTCACAGAACACCGGGGAGCTGTTTTTT
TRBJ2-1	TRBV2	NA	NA	CASTVHNEQFF	TGTGCCAGCACCGTTCACAATGAGCAGTTCTTC
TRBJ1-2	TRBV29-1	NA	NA	CSVEIGAGGGASWGYTF	TGCAGCGTTGAAATCGGCGCGGGGGGTGGGGCCTCTTGGGGCTACACCTTC
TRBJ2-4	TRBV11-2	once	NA	CASSSPQGPKNIQYF	TGTGCCAGCAGCTCCCCCCAGGGGCCCAAAAACATTCAGTACTTC
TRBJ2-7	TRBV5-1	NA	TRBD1	CASSLTGGNEQYF	TGCGCCAGCAGCCTGACAGGGGGGAACGAGCAGTACTTC
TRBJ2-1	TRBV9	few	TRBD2	CASSISGGASNEQFF	TGTGCCAGCAGCATTAGCGGGGGGGCCTCCAATGAGCAGTTCTTC
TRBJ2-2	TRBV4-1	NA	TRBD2	CASSQSLAWRAGELFF	TGCGCCAGCAGCCAATCACTAGCGTGGCGCGCCGGGGAGCTGTTTTTT
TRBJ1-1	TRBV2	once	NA	CASSDRDWNTEAFF	TGTGCCAGCAGTGATAGGGACTGGAACACTGAAGCTTTCTTT
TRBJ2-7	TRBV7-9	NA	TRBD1	CASSLEGWAGGNYEQYF	TGTGCCAGCAGCTTAGAAGGCTGGGCAGGGGGCAACTACGAGCAGTACTTC
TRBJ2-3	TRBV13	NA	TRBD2	CASSATSGGSDTQYF	TGTGCCAGCAGCGCGACTAGCGGGGGTTCAGATACGCAGTATTTT
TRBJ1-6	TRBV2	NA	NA	CASSATAYNSPLHF	TGTGCCAGCAGTGCTACAGCCTATAATTCCCCCCTCCACTTT
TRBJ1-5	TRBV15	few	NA	CATSRDLGEGQPQHF	TGTGCCACCAGCAGAGATCTCGGGGAAGGCCAGCCCCAGCATTTT
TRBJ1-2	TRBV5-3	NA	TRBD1	CASSRTGYGYTF	TGTGCCAGCAGCAGGACAGGGTATGGCTACACCTTC
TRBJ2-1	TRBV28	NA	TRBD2	CASSLQASGRRSEQFF	TGTGCCAGCAGTTTACAGGCTAGCGGGAGAAGAAGTGAGCAGTTCTTC
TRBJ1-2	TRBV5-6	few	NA	CASRRDRRNFYGYTF	TGTGCCAGCAGGAGAGACAGGAGGAACTTCTATGGCTACACCTTC
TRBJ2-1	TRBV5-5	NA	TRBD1	CASTKPEGAAYNEQFF	TGTGCCAGCACCAAACCCGAGGGGGCGGCCTACAATGAGCAGTTCTTC
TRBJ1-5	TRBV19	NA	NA	CASSPGSGWNSGQPQHF	TGTGCCAGTAGCCCCGGGAGTGGGTGGAACTCGGGTCAGCCCCAGCATTTT
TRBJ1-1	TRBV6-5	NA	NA	CASRTDSREAFF	TGTGCCAGCAGGACAGACTCACGTGAAGCTTTCTTT
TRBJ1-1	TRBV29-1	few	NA	CRARAREGTEAFF	TGCCGCGCTAGGGCCAGGGAAGGGACTGAAGCTTTCTTT
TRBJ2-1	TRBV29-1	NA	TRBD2	CSVEGLGTGGPRDEQFF	TGCAGCGTTGAAGGTCTGGGAACGGGGGGGCCCAGGGATGAGCAGTTCTTC
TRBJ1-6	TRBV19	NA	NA	CASSPVGTISPLTGKNSPLHF	TGTGCCAGTAGCCCAGTAGGGACTATATCCCCTCTGACGGGAAAAAATTCACCCCTCCACTTT
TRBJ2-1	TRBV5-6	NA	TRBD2	CASSLYWTSGRPFF	TGTGCCAGCAGCCTCTACTGGACTAGCGGGAGACCGTTCTTC
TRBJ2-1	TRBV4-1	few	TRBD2	CASSGSGAGDEQFF	TGCGCCAGCAGCGGCAGCGGCGCGGGGGATGAGCAGTTCTTC
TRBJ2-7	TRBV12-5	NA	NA	CASGLGGLSDEQYF	TGTGCTAGTGGTTTGGGAGGGCTAAGTGACGAGCAGTACTTC
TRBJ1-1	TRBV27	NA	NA	CASRRGPQAGQNTEAFF	TGTGCCAGCAGACGGGGCCCCCAAGCGGGACAGAACACTGAAGCTTTCTTT
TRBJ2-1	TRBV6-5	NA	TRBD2	CASVGRALGEQFF	TGTGCCAGCGTGGGGAGGGCCTTAGGGGAGCAGTTCTTC
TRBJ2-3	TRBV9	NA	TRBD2	CASSALAGGPDTQYF	TGTGCCAGCAGCGCACTAGCGGGGGGCCCAGATACGCAGTATTTT
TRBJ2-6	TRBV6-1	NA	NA	CASIEQPSGASVLTF	TGTGCCAGCATAGAGCAGCCTTCTGGGGCCAGCGTCCTGACTTTC
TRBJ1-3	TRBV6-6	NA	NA	CASSRNPGSTIYF	TGTGCCAGCAGCCGCAACCCGGGAAGCACCATATATTTT
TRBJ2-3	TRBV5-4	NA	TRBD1	CASSGQGADTQYF	TGTGCCAGCAGTGGGCAGGGGGCAGATACGCAGTATTTT
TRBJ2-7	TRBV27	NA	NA	CASSLNGADISYEQYF	TGTGCCAGCAGTTTAAATGGTGCGGATATCTCCTACGAGCAGTACTTC
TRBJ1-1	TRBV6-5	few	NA	CASSYNSHTEAFF	TGTGCCAGCAGTTACAACAGCCACACTGAAGCTTTCTTT
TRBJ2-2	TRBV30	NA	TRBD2	CAWSLTGGTSGGGELFF	TGTGCCTGGAGTCTTACGGGGGGGACTAGCGGGGGCGGGGAGCTGTTTTTT
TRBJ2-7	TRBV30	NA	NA	CAWSVLGGAYEQYF	TGTGCCTGGAGTGTACTAGGGGGGGCCTACGAGCAGTACTTC
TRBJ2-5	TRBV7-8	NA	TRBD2	CASSGGGSAQETQYF	TGTGCCAGCAGCGGGGGGGGGAGCGCGCAAGAGACCCAGTACTTC
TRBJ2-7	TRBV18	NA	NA	CASSPSGLTYEQYF	TGTGCCAGCTCCCCTTCAGGACTTACCTACGAGCAGTACTTC
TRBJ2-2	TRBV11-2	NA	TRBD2	CASRGLAGDPNTGELFF	TGTGCCAGCAGGGGACTAGCGGGGGACCCGAACACCGGGGAGCTGTTTTTT
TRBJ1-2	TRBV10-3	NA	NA	CAIRFQGNEGYTF	TGTGCCATCAGGTTTCAGGGGAACGAGGGCTACACCTTC
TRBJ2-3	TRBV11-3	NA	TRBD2	CASTRGADTQYF	TGTGCCAGCACCCGGGGGGCAGATACGCAGTATTTT
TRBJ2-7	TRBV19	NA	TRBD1	CASSIINRGYEQYF	TGTGCCAGTAGTATAATCAACAGGGGCTACGAGCAGTACTTC
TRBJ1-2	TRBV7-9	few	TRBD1	CASSLAGGQGARGYTF	TGTGCCAGCAGCTTAGCCGGTGGACAGGGGGCAAGAGGCTACACCTTC
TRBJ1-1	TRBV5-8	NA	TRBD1	CASSPGQAKGTEAFF	TGTGCCAGCAGCCCGGGACAGGCCAAGGGCACTGAAGCTTTCTTT
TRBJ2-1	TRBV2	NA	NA	CASSEDGSSVF	TGTGCCAGCAGTGAAGACGGTAGCTCCGTCTTC
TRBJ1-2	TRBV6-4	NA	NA	CASRRGGDGYTF	TGTGCCAGCAGGAGGGGAGGAGATGGCTACACCTTC
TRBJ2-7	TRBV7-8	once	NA	CASSRYDGSYEQYF	TGTGCCAGCAGTCGGTACGACGGGTCCTACGAGCAGTACTTC
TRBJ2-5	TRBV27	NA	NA	CASSPRLVTTLQETQYF	TGTGCCAGCAGTCCCCGACTAGTAACCACCCTACAAGAGACCCAGTACTTC
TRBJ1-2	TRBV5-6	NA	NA	CASSLAGLYGYTF	TGTGCCAGCAGCTTGGCAGGGCTCTATGGCTACACCTTC
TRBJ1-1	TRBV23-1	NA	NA	CASSQSSGRGDTEAFF	TGCGCCAGCAGTCAATCGTCCGGCAGGGGAGACACTGAAGCTTTCTTT
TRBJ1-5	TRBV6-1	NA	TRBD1	CASIRTQGDQPQHF	TGTGCCAGCATTCGGACCCAGGGGGATCAGCCCCAGCATTTT
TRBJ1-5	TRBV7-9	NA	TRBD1	CASSSGQASNQPQHF	TGTGCCAGCAGCTCCGGACAGGCTAGCAATCAGCCCCAGCATTTT
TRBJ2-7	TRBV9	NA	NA	CASSPGHRKYEQYF	TGTGCCAGCAGCCCTGGACACCGAAAGTACGAGCAGTACTTC
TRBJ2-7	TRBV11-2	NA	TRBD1	CASSTHRGLAYEQYF	TGTGCCAGCAGCACGCACAGGGGGTTGGCCTACGAGCAGTACTTC
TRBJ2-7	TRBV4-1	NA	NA	CASSQDSWRGANSYEQYF	TGCGCCAGCAGCCAAGATTCATGGAGGGGAGCGAACTCCTACGAGCAGTACTTC
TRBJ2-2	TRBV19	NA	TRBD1	CASSQGTGVTGELFF	TGTGCCAGTAGTCAAGGGACAGGGGTCACCGGGGAGCTGTTTTTT